This T cell receptor (beta chain) comes out of a study of beta chain features in type 1 diabetes. The overall study: Cell yields, gender and age were similar in healthy donors and patients. Across every sample, about 110 million sorted cells were examined in total. Study conclusions and caveats: PCR might favor shorter templates, equally in patients and controls. It was not settled here whether HLA type affects TCRB rearrangement.

In the case of this clone: Its matching antigen is unknown.

Expressed TCRB transcripts were sequenced because the entire RNA isolate underwent reverse transcription. Assay used: immunoSEQ multiplex PCR; TCRdb lists only in-frame clones, some missing. This repertoire shows about 130,000 clones, around a tenth found once; its top ten account for 0.68%. The receptor was derived from a man aged 18 to 29 in good health. What was sequenced was central memory CD4+ T cells from blood.

This chain's CDR3 is CASSLSDYEQYF. CDR3 nucleotides: TGTGCCAGCAGTTTGAGTGACTACGAGCAGTACTTC. The rearrangement joins TRBV28 to TRBJ2-7; no firm D call. Germline CDR1 MDHEN, CDR2 SYDVKM. V was shortened by 3 bases and J by 3 bases, with 6 bases between the two germline ends. The CDR3 is made up of 12 amino acids. Using reference TRBV28 and TRBJ2-7 for the parts outside the CDR3, the full variable domain is DVKVTQSSRYLVKRTGEKVFLECVQDMDHENMFWYRQDPGLGLRLIYFSYDVKMKEKGDIPEGYSVSREKKERFSLILESASTNQTSMYLCASSLSDYEQYFGPGTRLTVT.